The 19 T cell receptor beta chains below all came from one sample that was sequenced in a study of cytomegalovirus exposure and HLA in healthy donors. PCR employed 60 Vbeta and 13 Jbeta primers. This table comes from immunoSEQ multiplex PCR, and its TCRdb copy is limited to in-frame clones, with some not included. Of about 190,000 clones detected, 74% appear once; the ten largest clones hold approximately 3.1%. Sequencing was performed on PBMCs. Every receptor here comes from a woman aged 25-40 years in good health and CMV-seropositive.

This clone turned up a few times. This chain uses TRBV11-2 with TRBJ1-1, with TRBD1 as a possible D gene (6 bases). The length of the CDR3 is 13 residues. The V end was cut by 3 bases, the J end by 3 bases, with 8 bases between. The germline V gene has CDR1 SGHAT and CDR2 FQNNGV. The DNA for the CDR3 is TGTGCCAGCAGCTTGGCAGGGGACACTGAAGCTTTCTTT. Its protein is CASSLAGDTEAFF.

This sequence joins TRBV7-2 and TRBJ2-3, with TRBD2 matching 7 bases. J lost 4 bases, V lost 0 bases, and 4 bases had no gene match. The germline CDR1 and CDR2 sequences are SGHTA and FQGNSA. This CDR3 spans 15 amino acids. CDR3 amino acids: CASSLAGGPADTQYF. CDR3 DNA: TGTGCCAGCAGCTTAGCGGGAGGGCCAGCAGATACGCAGTATTTT.

This clone showed up just a few times. The V gene is TRBV6-5, the J gene TRBJ2-5, with D maybe TRBD2 (5 bases). The V gene's germline CDR1 is MNHEY and CDR2 SVGAGI. The CDR3 loop spans 13 amino acids. Trimming took off 6 bases at V and 2 bases at J, with 10 bases between the two ends. The CDR3 region has the DNA TGTGCCAGCAGCCGGACTGTTCAAGAGACCCAGTACTTC. Protein sequence: CASSRTVQETQYF.

The chain couples TRBV6-6 to TRBJ2-7, with 10 bases lining up with TRBD1. Trimming took 7 bases from V and 2 from J; bases not matched to a gene: 5. This CDR3 has 14 residues. CDR1 is MNHNY, CDR2 SVGAGI, per germline (reference sequence). CDR3: CASTGQGRAYEQYF. CDR3 DNA sequence: TGTGCCAGCACGGGACAGGGGAGGGCCTACGAGCAGTACTTC.

The chain has TRBV6-5 and TRBJ1-2; D gene uncertain. CDR3 length: 13 amino acids. Germline-derived CDR1 and CDR2 are MNHEY and SVGAGI. The V gene lost 8 bases and the J gene lost 1 base, with 11 bases spanning the gap. The CDR3 nucleotides are TGTGCCAGCCGACCCGGGGTTAACTATGGCTACACCTTC. Protein product: CASRPGVNYGYTF.

V and J are TRBV11-1 and TRBJ2-3, with D uncertain. V lost 3 bases to trimming and J lost 1 base, with 5 bases between them. The length of the CDR3 is 13 residues. CDR1 and CDR2 from the germline V gene are SGHAT and FQDESV (reference sequence). CDR3 coding DNA: TGTGCCAGCAGCTTTCCCTGCACAGATACGCAGTATTTT. Its protein is CASSFPCTDTQYF.

The chain is built from TRBV28 and TRBJ2-5, with a weak D call TRBD1 (5 bases). This CDR3 contains 12 residues. Germline assignment: CDR1 MDHEN and CDR2 SYDVKM. Trimming shortened V by 8 bases and J by 7 bases, and 14 bases separated the two germline ends. The CDR3 coding sequence is TGTGCCAGCTCTGGGGCCCTTGGGACCCAGTACTTC. Its protein is CASSGALGTQYF.

This rearrangement joins TRBV28 to TRBJ1-5, with D perhaps TRBD1 (5 bases). V lost 8 bases and J lost 5, with 10 bases in between. Germline V gene sequence: CDR1 MDHEN, CDR2 SYDVKM. The CDR3 extends over 12 amino acids. CDR3 residues: CASGGTDQPQHF. In DNA form, the CDR3 reads TGTGCCAGCGGAGGGACGGATCAGCCCCAGCATTTT.

The chain joins TRBV9 to TRBJ2-1, with D maybe TRBD2 (5 bases). V shed 0 bases and J shed 7 bases, with 8 bases lying between them. The CDR3 spans 13 residues. Germline V CDR1 and CDR2: SGDLS, YYNGEE. CDR3 DNA sequence: TGTGCCAGCAGCGTAGCGGGGTGGAATGAGCAGTTCTTC. Translation gives CASSVAGWNEQFF.

The V gene is TRBV5-1, the J gene TRBJ2-5; 8 bases map to TRBD2. The CDR3 loop spans 18 amino acids. CDR1 is SGHRS, CDR2 YFSETQ, per germline. After removal of 0 bases from V and 4 bases from J, the junction contained 14 bases not matched to a gene. The CDR3 region has the DNA TGCGCCAGCAGCTTGGAGGTCTCGGGACTAGGTGTCGGAGAGACCCAGTACTTC. The encoded protein is CASSLEVSGLGVGETQYF.

This sequence joins TRBV27 and TRBJ2-7; 10 bases line up with TRBD2. The CDR3 extends over 14 amino acids. The junction had 4 bases not matched to a gene; V was cut back by 5 bases and J by 3 bases. Germline loops: CDR1 MNHEY, CDR2 SMNVEV (reference sequence). CDR3 region: CASSLAGVDYEQYF. CDR3 DNA sequence: TGTGCCAGCAGTCTAGCGGGAGTCGACTACGAGCAGTACTTC.

For this clone: One end of the junction varies from germline; a read error may be responsible. V gene TRBV7-9 combines with J gene TRBJ2-7, with D perhaps matching TRBD2 (6 bases). From germline, CDR1 is SEHNR and CDR2 FQNEAQ (reference sequence). The CDR3 has 14 amino acids. CDR3 DNA: TGTTCCAGCAGCGGCTTAGCGGACCTCTACGAGCAGTACTTC. As protein: CSSSGLADLYEQYF. Full variable domain (missing parts from reference TRBV7-9 and TRBJ2-7): DTGVSQNPRHKITKRGQNVTFRCDPISEHNRLYWYRQTLGQGPEFLTYFQNEAQLEKSRLLSDRFSAERPKGSFSTLEIQRTEQGDSAMYLCSSSGLADLYEQYFGPGTRLTVT.

The table lists this clone with a count of one. The genes are TRBV28 and TRBJ1-5, with D possibly being TRBD1 (5 bases). Germline CDR1 reads MDHEN; CDR2 reads SYDVKM. The ends were cut back, 6 bases at V and 2 bases at J, with 14 bases in the middle. The CDR3 consists of 15 residues. The CDR3 DNA reads TGTGCCAGCAGGTCATGGGGGGGAGGCAATCAGCCCCAGCATTTT. This encodes CASRSWGGGNQPQHF.

V usage is TRBV27 and J usage is TRBJ2-7; the match to TRBD2 covers 13 bases. V trimming: 1 base; J trimming: 7 bases; junction bases outside the gene matches: 10. The CDR3 extends over 17 amino acids. Germline lookup yields CDR1 MNHEY and CDR2 SMNVEV (reference sequence). CDR3: CASSLYEGLAGAQEQYF. The DNA of the CDR3 is TGTGCCAGCAGTTTATACGAAGGACTAGCGGGAGCTCAAGAGCAGTACTTC.

The genes are TRBV6-1 and TRBJ2-2; 10 bases are a match to TRBD2. V shed 7 bases, J shed 6 bases, and the junction held 5 bases outside the gene matches. This CDR3 has 14 amino acids. CDR1 and CDR2 from the germline V gene are MNHNS and SASEGT. CDR3 amino acids: CASIGLAEPGELFF. The CDR3 DNA reads as TGTGCCAGCATAGGACTAGCGGAGCCCGGGGAGCTGTTTTTT.

V gene TRBV21-1 combines with J gene TRBJ2-3; the table's D call TRBD2 went unverified against the DNA. TRBV21-1 is reported as a pseudogene. This CDR3 has 16 amino acids. CDR3 sequence reads: CASSKGAGGRTDTQYF. The DNA of the CDR3 is TGTGCCAGCAGCAAAGGAGCGGGAGGCCGCACAGATACGCAGTATTTT.

The gene calls are TRBV7-9 and TRBJ2-1; D perhaps matches TRBD2 (6 bases). In germline, CDR1 is SEHNR, CDR2 FQNEAQ (reference sequence). Trimming removed 3 bases from V and 8 bases from J, with 14 bases in between. CDR3 size: 14 residues. CDR3 in amino acids: CASSFGQGGDEQFF. CDR3 DNA sequence: TGTGCCAGCAGCTTCGGGCAGGGAGGTGATGAGCAGTTCTTC. Combining the CDR3 with reference TRBV7-9 and TRBJ2-1 gives the whole variable domain DTGVSQNPRHKITKRGQNVTFRCDPISEHNRLYWYRQTLGQGPEFLTYFQNEAQLEKSRLLSDRFSAERPKGSFSTLEIQRTEQGDSAMYLCASSFGQGGDEQFFGPGTRLTVL.

The rearrangement links TRBV5-1 to TRBJ2-3; 7 bases are shared with TRBD2. The germline V gene encodes CDR1 SGHRS and CDR2 YFSETQ. V was clipped by 4 bases and J by 3 bases; unmatched bases: 8. CDR3 length: 15 residues. CDR3 region: CASSPSLAVTDTQYF. CDR3 nucleotides: TGCGCCAGCAGCCCCTCCCTAGCGGTGACAGATACGCAGTATTTT.

Worth noting for this clone: Different DNA sequences within this sample yield the same CDR3. The gene calls are TRBV4-1 and TRBJ2-2, with TRBD2 matching over 7 bases. CDR1 is MGHRA, CDR2 YSYEKL, per germline. This CDR3 spans 15 amino acids. After removal of 1 base from V and 7 bases from J, the junction contained 6 bases not matched to a gene. The DNA of the CDR3 is TGCGCCAGCAGCCAAGCTGGCGGGAGTAACGGGGAGCTGTTTTTT. It specifies CASSQAGGSNGELFF.